This TCR beta chain was identified during a study of beta chain features in type 1 diabetes. Study details: Over all samples combined, around 110 million sorted cells were examined.

What was sequenced were expressed TCRB transcripts, since all of the isolated RNA had been reverse transcribed. The average output of naive, central memory and regulatory T cell samples was several million reads. TCRdb's table, derived via immunoSEQ multiplex PCR, lists solely in-frame clones and lacks some. The table lists around 430,000 clones, 25% to 35% of them singletons. Trimming took 6 bases from V and 3 from J, leaving 12 bases between them. This CDR3 is 14 amino acids long. CDR1 is MNHNS, CDR2 SASEGT, per germline. This clone was found a few times. The antigen remains undetermined. Whole-study results and caveats: When VDJ junctions were examined, type 1 diabetes patients showed fewer insertions and more deletions.

The rearrangement links TRBV6-1 to TRBJ1-5; D is uncertain. This clonotype originated in a man aged 18-30 years in good health. Material: naive CD4+ T cells from blood. The CDR3 is CASSGAAHNQPQHF. CDR3 sequence (DNA): TGTGCCAGCAGCGGAGCAGCACACAATCAGCCCCAGCATTTT.